This record covers a single T cell receptor beta chain. The antigen remains undetermined. This CDR3 has 15 amino acids. The ends were cut back, 4 bases at V and 2 bases at J, with 14 bases in the middle. The germline gives CDR1 SGDLS, CDR2 YYNGEE. Time point given: neoterminal ileum biopsy at postoperative endoscopy, about 6 months after surgery. The source of the sample is a study of T cell repertoires in ileal Crohn's disease. Study-level findings and limits: The median delay to postoperative endoscopy was approximately 6.9 months.

Assay: immunoSEQ multiplex PCR; the TCRdb copy retains only in-frame clones and omits some. The sample includes 1,500 to 2,000 clones, around four fifths seen only once; the top ten take about 7%. The TCR sequence derives from an adult with Crohn's disease. The rearrangement joins TRBV9 to TRBJ2-3; D possibly corresponds to TRBD2 (6 bases). The specimen was ileal tissue. CDR3: CASSLSGTHTDTQYF. As DNA, the CDR3 is TGTGCCAGCAGCCTTAGCGGCACACACACAGATACGCAGTATTTT. Supplemented by reference TRBV9 and TRBJ2-3, the full variable domain reads DSGVTQTPKHLITATGQRVTLRCSPRSGDLSVYWYQQSLDQGLQFLIQYYNGEERAKGNILERFSAQQFPDLHSELNLSSLELGDSALYFCASSLSGTHTDTQYFGPGTRLTVL.